This paragraph reports one T cell receptor beta chain. The data stem from a study of T cell clonotyping in hematopoietic cell transplantation. Data came from immunoSEQ multiplex PCR; TCRdb stores just in-frame clones and leaves some out. This table holds approximately 26,000 clones, about 92% found once. Time point denoted: recipient sample about 28 days before transplant, after cytoreduction. The CDR3 length is 13 residues. Germline lookup yields CDR1 SGHTA and CDR2 FQGNSA. J was trimmed by 11 bases and V by 1 base; bases with no gene match: 7. This chain joins TRBV7-2 and TRBJ1-1; 7 bases agree with TRBD1. The sample in question was peripheral blood mononuclear cells, obtained before stem cell transplant. The sequence was obtained from a man aged 45-65 years with acute myeloid leukemia. Some clones in this sample may be carry-over from other donors' samples. CDR3 protein: CASSLEGGWRAFF. The DNA for the CDR3 is TGTGCCAGCAGCTTAGAAGGGGGCTGGAGGGCTTTCTTT.